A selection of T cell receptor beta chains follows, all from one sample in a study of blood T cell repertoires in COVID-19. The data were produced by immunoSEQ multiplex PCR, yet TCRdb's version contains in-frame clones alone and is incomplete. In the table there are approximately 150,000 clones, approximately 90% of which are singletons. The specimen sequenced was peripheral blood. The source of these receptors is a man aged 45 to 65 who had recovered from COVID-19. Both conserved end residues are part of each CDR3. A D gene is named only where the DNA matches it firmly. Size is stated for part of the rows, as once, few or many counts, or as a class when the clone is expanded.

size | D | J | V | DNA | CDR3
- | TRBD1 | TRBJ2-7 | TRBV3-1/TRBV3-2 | TGTGCCAGCAGCCCGGGACAGGGGTACGAGCAGTACTTC | CASSPGQGYEQYF
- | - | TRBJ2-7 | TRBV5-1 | TGCGCCAGCAGCTTGGCCGGCTCCTACGAGCAGTACTTC | CASSLAGSYEQYF
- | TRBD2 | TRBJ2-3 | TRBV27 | TGTGCCAGCAGTTTGCTCGGACTAGCGGGAGGGCCAGCGCAGTATTTT | CASSLLGLAGGPAQYF
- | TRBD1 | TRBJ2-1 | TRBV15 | TGTGCCACCAGCAGAGTAGTTGGGACAGGGGACTACAATGAGCAGTTCTTC | CATSRVVGTGDYNEQFF
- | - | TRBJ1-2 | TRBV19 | TGTGCCAGTAGTATAGATCCCAACAGGAACTATGGCTACACCTTC | CASSIDPNRNYGYTF
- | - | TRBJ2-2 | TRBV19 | TGTGCCAGTAGTAGAGGGGACATCACCGGGGAGCTGTTTTTT | CASSRGDITGELFF
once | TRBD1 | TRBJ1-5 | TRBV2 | TGTGCCAGCACCGACAGGGCTGGCAATCAGCCCCAGCATTTT | CASTDRAGNQPQHF
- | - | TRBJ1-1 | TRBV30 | TGTGCCTGGAATAAGGGGCCGAACACTGAAGCTTTCTTT | CAWNKGPNTEAFF
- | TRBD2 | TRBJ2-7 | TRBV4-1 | TGCGCCAGCAGCAAAACTAGCGGGAGTTTCTACGAGCAGTACTTC | CASSKTSGSFYEQYF
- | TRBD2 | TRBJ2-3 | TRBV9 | TGTGCCAGCAGCTACCATAGCGGGGGGACCACAGATACGCAGTATTTT | CASSYHSGGTTDTQYF
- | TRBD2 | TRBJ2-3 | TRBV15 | TGTGCCACCAGCAGGGGGGAGGGTGGAGATACGCAGTATTTT | CATSRGEGGDTQYF
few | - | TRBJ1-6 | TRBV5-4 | TGTGCCAGCAGCTTTAGGACAGTCAATTCACCCCTCCACTTT | CASSFRTVNSPLHF
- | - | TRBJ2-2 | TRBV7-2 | TGTGCCAGCAGCCAACCCCCGGTGAACACCGGGGAGCTGTTTTTT | CASSQPPVNTGELFF
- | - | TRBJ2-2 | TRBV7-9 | TGTGCCAGCAGCCGACAGCCCAACGGGGAGCTGTTTTTT | CASSRQPNGELFF
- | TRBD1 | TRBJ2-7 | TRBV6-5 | TGTGCCAGCCGACAGGGGTACGAGCAGTACTTC | CASRQGYEQYF
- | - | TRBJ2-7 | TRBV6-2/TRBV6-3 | TGTGCCAGCAGTTTATGGACCGGAGGCGAGCAGTACTTC | CASSLWTGGEQYF
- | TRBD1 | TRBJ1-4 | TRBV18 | TGTGCCAGCTCATCCGGACAGGAAGGCAGGGAAAAACTGTTTTTT | CASSSGQEGREKLFF
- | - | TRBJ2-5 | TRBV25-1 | TGTGCCAGCAGTGACCAAGGGACACCGCAGCAAGAGACCCAGTACTTC | CASSDQGTPQQETQYF
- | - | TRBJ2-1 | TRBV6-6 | TGTGCCAGCAGTGAGACGGGACAAATCTACAATGAGCAGTTCTTC | CASSETGQIYNEQFF
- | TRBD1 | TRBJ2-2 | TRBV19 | TGTGCCAGCCGTCCGCGACAGGGGGCGAGCGGGGAGCTGTTTTTT | CASRPRQGASGELFF
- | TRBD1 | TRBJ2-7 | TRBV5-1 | TGCGCCAGCAGCTTGGGGGACAGGGACTCCTACGAGCAGTACTTC | CASSLGDRDSYEQYF
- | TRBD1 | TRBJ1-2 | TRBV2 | TGTGCCAGCTGCCCACAGGGGGCGCAGATCTATGGCTACACCTTC | CASCPQGAQIYGYTF
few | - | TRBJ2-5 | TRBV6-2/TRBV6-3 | TGTGCCAGCAGTTATACCACAGGGCCCCAAGAGACCCAGTACTTC | CASSYTTGPQETQYF
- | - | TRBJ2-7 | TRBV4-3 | TGCGCCAGCAGCCTGGGCAGAACCTACGAGCAGTACTTC | CASSLGRTYEQYF
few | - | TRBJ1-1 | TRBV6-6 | TGTGCCAGCAGTTCGCTACACAGGGTGAACACTGAAGCTTTCTTT | CASSSLHRVNTEAFF
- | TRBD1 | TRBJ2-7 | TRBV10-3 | TGTGCCATCAGTGCGGGACAGGGGGCGTCCGAGCAGTACTTC | CAISAGQGASEQYF
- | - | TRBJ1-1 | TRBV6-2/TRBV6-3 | TGTGCCAGCAGTTTGAACCAGGGGATGAGGACTGAAGCTTTCTTT | CASSLNQGMRTEAFF
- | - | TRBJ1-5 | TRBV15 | TGTGCCACCAGCAGAGATAAAATGGGGCCGAACAACAATCAGCCCCAGCATTTT | CATSRDKMGPNNNQPQHF
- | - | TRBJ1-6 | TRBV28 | TGTGCCAGCAGCCACCTAGGGGAGGGACGTAGGAATTCACCCCTCCACTTT | CASSHLGEGRRNSPLHF
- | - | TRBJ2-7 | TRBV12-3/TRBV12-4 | TGTGCCAGCAGTCACAGATACGAGCAGTACTTC | CASSHRYEQYF
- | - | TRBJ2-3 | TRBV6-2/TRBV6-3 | TGTGCCAGCAGTTCTAGCTCGGTTCGGACAGATACGCAGTATTTT | CASSSSSVRTDTQYF
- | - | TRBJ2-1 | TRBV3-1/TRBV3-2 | TGTGCCAGCAGCCAAGGGGGCCACGGTGAGCAGTTCTTC | CASSQGGHGEQFF
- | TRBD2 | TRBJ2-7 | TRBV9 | TGTGCCAGCAGCCCATGGACTAGCGGCTACGAGCAGTACTTC | CASSPWTSGYEQYF
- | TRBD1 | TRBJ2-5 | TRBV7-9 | TGTGCCAGCAGCTTAGCGCTTGACAGGGGACAGACCCAGTACTTC | CASSLALDRGQTQYF